One T cell receptor (beta chain) is described in this entry. No antigen is known for it. This entry comes from a study of cytomegalovirus exposure and HLA in healthy donors. There are 14 residues in the CDR3. V lost 8 bases, J lost 6 bases, and 12 bases stayed unmatched. Germline assignment: CDR1 SGHAT and CDR2 FQNNGV. This PCR relied on a set of 60 Vbeta primers and 13 Jbeta primers. Clones were read by immunoSEQ multiplex PCR, and TCRdb kept only the in-frame ones, dropping some. The repertoire includes around 150,000 clones, more than 75% of them detected once, and about 1.4% sits in the top ten. All donors participated as healthy donors of bone marrow. Each donor was nominally healthy when sampled (though unrecorded immune exposures were likely). General study findings and limits: An analysis done earlier found most TCR beta V segments productive about 90% or about 30% of the time. Reportedly, cytomegalovirus status was diagnosed with high sensitivity and specificity.

The chain couples TRBV11-2 to TRBJ2-7; TRBD2 matches 8 bases. The TCR comes from a girl aged 10 to 17 in good health and CMV-seropositive. Sequencing was performed on PBMCs. This chain's CDR3 is CASAVGGGRGEQYF. As DNA, the CDR3 is TGTGCCAGCGCCGTGGGCGGGGGGCGAGGCGAGCAGTACTTC.